Shown below are 32 T cell receptor beta chains from a single sample sequenced in a study of control samples from healthy donors and cancer patients. Profiled with immunoSEQ multiplex PCR; TCRdb holds only in-frame clones, not every one. The sample records more than 25,000 clones, 94% being singletons. The specimen was blood. These receptors were obtained from a man between 60 and 75 years old in good health.

The V gene is TRBV3-1 (or the pseudogene TRBV3-2), the J gene TRBJ2-5, with 7 bases matching TRBD1. CDR1 is LGHDT and CDR2 is YNNKEL in the germline V gene (reference sequence). Losses at the gene ends were 4 bases for V and 0 bases for J; bases not matched to a gene: 8. The CDR3 loop spans 16 amino acids. CDR3 protein: CASSRKGTVHQETQYF. In nucleotides, the CDR3 is TGTGCCAGCAGCCGAAAGGGGACAGTACACCAAGAGACCCAGTACTTC.

V is TRBV4-2 and J is TRBJ1-2, with D possibly being TRBD1 (6 bases). Germline-derived CDR1 and CDR2 are LGHNA and YNFKEQ. This CDR3 contains 16 residues. V shed 3 bases and J shed 1 base, with 15 bases lying between them. The CDR3 region has the DNA TGTGCCAGCAGCCATTTATCCAGGGGTCTTAACTATGGCTACACCTTC. Translation: CASSHLSRGLNYGYTF.

V usage is TRBV14 and J usage is TRBJ1-1; no definite D call. There are 13 residues in the CDR3. Germline lookup yields CDR1 SGHDN and CDR2 FVKESK. Trimming cost V 3 bases and J 4 bases, with 9 bases left between them. This CDR3 is CASSQSYFTEAFF. The CDR3 coding sequence is TGTGCCAGCAGCCAGAGCTACTTCACTGAAGCTTTCTTT.

The count of this clone is one. This rearrangement joins TRBV7-2 to TRBJ1-3, with TRBD1 as a possible D gene (6 bases). This CDR3 comprises 14 residues. V was cut by 5 bases and J by 4 bases, with 12 bases left in between. Germline values: CDR1 SGHTA, CDR2 FQGNSA. For the CDR3, the DNA is TGTGCCAGCAGCAAAGGGGGGTCCGGAAACACCATATATTTT. Translation gives CASSKGGSGNTIYF.

This sequence joins TRBV7-2 and TRBJ2-1, with 9 bases identical to TRBD2. CDR3 length equals 15 residues. CDR1 SGHTA and CDR2 FQGNSA come from the germline V gene. V was pared by 7 bases and J by 7 bases, with 11 bases of the junction left unmatched. CDR3 nucleotide sequence: TGTGCCAGCAACCGGTATAGCGGGGGACTTAATGAGCAGTTCTTC. It specifies CASNRYSGGLNEQFF.

The chain employs TRBV25-1 and TRBJ1-1, with D possibly TRBD1 on 5 matching bases. CDR1 is MGHDK, CDR2 SYGVNS, per germline. The V gene lost 2 bases and the J gene lost 1 base, with 20 bases spanning the gap. The CDR3 runs 18 residues. CDR3 DNA sequence: TGTGCCAGCAGTGAACGGGCAGGGAGGCCGGCGTGGAACACTGAAGCTTTCTTT. Protein sequence: CASSERAGRPAWNTEAFF.

Here the CDR3 DNA reads TGTGCCAGTAGTAGTCAGAGTTATGGCTACACCTTC. Protein: CASSSQSYGYTF. The J gene is TRBJ1-2, the V gene TRBV19, with D hard to call. Trimming cost V 4 bases and J 5 bases, with 8 bases left between them. The germline CDR1 and CDR2 sequences are LNHDA and SQIVND (reference sequence). The CDR3 runs 12 residues.

This sequence joins TRBV5-1 and TRBJ1-3; D not certain. There are 15 residues in the CDR3. Trimming removed 0 bases from V and 3 bases from J, with 10 bases in between. Germline V gene sequence: CDR1 SGHRS, CDR2 YFSETQ. The CDR3 protein is CASSLGVGIGNTIYF. The CDR3 DNA is TGCGCCAGCAGCTTGGGAGTGGGGATTGGAAACACCATATATTTT.

The chain carries TRBV6-5 and TRBJ2-7, with D possibly being TRBD1 or TRBD2 (5 bases each). In germline, CDR1 is MNHEY, CDR2 SVGAGI. Trimming took off 6 bases at V and 2 bases at J, with 17 bases between the two ends. This CDR3 region has 15 residues. This CDR3 reads CASRGPGPPAYEQYF. The DNA of the CDR3 is TGTGCCAGCAGGGGACCGGGTCCCCCGGCCTACGAGCAGTACTTC.

V gene TRBV19 combines with J gene TRBJ1-5; tentatively, D is TRBD1 (6 bases). The germline V and J ends were trimmed by 6 bases and 2 bases, with 14 bases remaining between them. This CDR3 is built from 15 residues. CDR1 is LNHDA and CDR2 is SQIVND in the germline V gene (reference sequence). The CDR3 sequence is CASRPRSGGNQPQHF. CDR3 bases: TGTGCCAGTAGGCCAAGATCAGGGGGCAATCAGCCCCAGCATTTT.

The chain recombines TRBV5-1 with TRBJ1-1; no clear D. The CDR3 has 14 amino acids. Germline loops: CDR1 SGHRS, CDR2 YFSETQ. Trimming shortened V by 0 bases and J by 4 bases, and 10 bases separated the two germline ends. CDR3 sequence reads: CASSLDVSGTEAFF. The CDR3 DNA reads TGCGCCAGCAGCTTGGACGTCTCCGGCACTGAAGCTTTCTTT.

The rearrangement uses TRBV19 and TRBJ1-6, with D perhaps TRBD1 (6 bases). The CDR3 has 15 residues. Germline-derived CDR1 and CDR2 are LNHDA and SQIVND (reference sequence). Trimming removed 6 bases from V and 8 bases from J, with 17 bases in between. CDR3 region: CASSLRQEGYSPLHF. CDR3 coding DNA: TGTGCCAGTAGCCTCCGACAGGAGGGTTATTCACCCCTCCACTTT.

The chain recombines TRBV28 with TRBJ1-3; D might be TRBD1 (6 bases). This CDR3 has 18 amino acids. Germline assignment: CDR1 MDHEN and CDR2 SYDVKM. V was cut by 2 bases and J by 0 bases, with 17 bases left in between. This chain's CDR3 is CASSLPPGGLSSGNTIYF. The CDR3 coding sequence is TGTGCCAGCAGTTTACCCCCCGGGGGGCTGAGCTCTGGAAACACCATATATTTT.

The genes are TRBV28 and TRBJ1-5, with D uncertain. CDR3 length equals 11 residues. V lost 2 bases, J lost 9 bases, and 5 bases lay in between. Germline V gives CDR1 MDHEN, CDR2 SYDVKM. In DNA form, the CDR3 reads TGTGCCAGCAGTTTAGGCCGGCCCCAGCATTTT. Amino acids: CASSLGRPQHF.

V and J are TRBV9 and TRBJ1-2, with 7 positions matching TRBD1. Germline V gene data show CDR1 as SGDLS and CDR2 as YYNGEE. The CDR3 runs 13 residues. V trimming: 3 bases; J trimming: 8 bases; junction bases outside the gene matches: 7. CDR3 DNA: TGTGCCAGCAGCGAAGAGACAGGGACGGGCTACACCTTC. Its translation: CASSEETGTGYTF. Using reference TRBV9 and TRBJ1-2 for the parts outside the CDR3, the full variable domain is DSGVTQTPKHLITATGQRVTLRCSPRSGDLSVYWYQQSLDQGLQFLIQYYNGEERAKGNILERFSAQQFPDLHSELNLSSLELGDSALYFCASSEETGTGYTFGSGTRLTVV.

The V call is TRBV5-1, the J call TRBJ1-2; 10 positions match TRBD1. Per the germline V gene, CDR1 is SGHRS and CDR2 is YFSETQ. The CDR3 runs to 16 residues. V lost 4 bases and J lost 3; bases outside the gene matches: 9. DNA of the CDR3: TGCGCCAGCAGCCCCGAGACAGGGGGCCGGTACTATGGCTACACCTTC. Amino acids: CASSPETGGRYYGYTF.

This chain joins TRBV7-2 and TRBJ2-5, with TRBD2 matching 7 bases. The CDR3 runs to 13 residues. The V gene's germline CDR1 is SGHTA and CDR2 FQGNSA. J gave up 6 bases and V 3 bases, and 4 bases lay outside the gene matches. The CDR3 bases are TGTGCCAGCAGCTTCCGGGGGGAACAGACCCAGTACTTC. Its protein product is CASSFRGEQTQYF. The full variable domain, with the rest looked up from reference TRBV7-2 and TRBJ2-5, is GAGVSQSPSNKVTEKGKDVELRCDPISGHTALYWYRQSLGQGLEFLIYFQGNSAPDKSGLPSDRFSAERTGGSVSTLTIQRTQQEDSAVYLCASSFRGEQTQYFGPGTRLLVL.

Written as DNA, the CDR3 is TGTGCCTGGAGTAGCGACGGGGGGCCCTACGAGCAGTACTTC. Translating gives CAWSSDGGPYEQYF. This chain links TRBV30 with TRBJ2-7; perhaps TRBD2 as D (7 bases). CDR1 is GTSNPN and CDR2 is SVGIG in the germline V gene (reference sequence). The CDR3 is 14 amino acids. Trimming took 2 bases from V and 2 from J, leaving 13 bases between them.

The chain carries TRBV28 and TRBJ1-3; D gene uncertain. CDR3 length: 13 amino acids. Between the trimmed V and J ends, which lost 2 bases and 4 bases, there was a span of 6 bases. Germline V gene sequence: CDR1 MDHEN, CDR2 SYDVKM. The CDR3 sequence is CASSLLQGNTIYF. In DNA form, the CDR3 reads TGTGCCAGCAGTTTACTACAAGGAAACACCATATATTTT.

The chain couples TRBV24-1 to TRBJ2-1; 9 nucleotides agree with TRBD2. This CDR3 has 15 amino acids. Looked up from germline, CDR1 is KGHDR and CDR2 is SFDVKD. V was clipped by 2 bases and J by 6 bases; unmatched bases: 4. The CDR3, as DNA: TGTGCCACCAGTGATTGGGAGCGGGGGGCCAATGAGCAGTTCTTC. Translated, it gives CATSDWERGANEQFF.

The chain combines TRBV10-3 with TRBJ2-3; a possible D gene is TRBD2 (6 bases). This CDR3 spans 14 amino acids. Trimming removed 3 bases at V and 0 bases at J, with 7 bases between. Germline V gene sequence: CDR1 ENHRY, CDR2 SYGVKD. CDR3 sequence reads: CAISDAGSTDTQYF. DNA of the CDR3: TGTGCCATCAGTGATGCGGGGAGCACAGATACGCAGTATTTT.

The rearrangement links TRBV19 to TRBJ2-7, with a tentative D call TRBD1 (8 bases). V was cut by 5 bases and J by 2 bases, with 22 bases left in between. The CDR3 has 17 residues. CDR1 and CDR2 (germline): LNHDA, SQIVND (reference sequence). CDR3 sequence reads: CASSPHQGASGPYEQYF. Here the CDR3 DNA reads TGTGCCAGTAGTCCCCACCAGGGGGCTAGCGGACCCTACGAGCAGTACTTC.

The V and J genes are TRBV11-2 and TRBJ1-2; D might be TRBD1 (5 bases). The CDR3 runs 15 residues. V was cut by 1 base and J by 3 bases, with 12 bases left in between. Germline-derived CDR1 and CDR2 are SGHAT and FQNNGV. The DNA for the CDR3 is TGTGCCAGCAGCTTAGGGGGCCGCTTAGACTATGGCTACACCTTC. Translating it yields CASSLGGRLDYGYTF.

The V gene is TRBV12-3 or TRBV12-4, the J gene TRBJ1-5; no definite D call. The germline V and J ends were trimmed by 5 bases and 0 bases, with 5 bases remaining between them. The CDR3 sequence is 13 residues long. In nucleotides, the CDR3 is TGTGCCAGCAGTCCAGGTAGCAATCAGCCCCAGCATTTT. Translated: CASSPGSNQPQHF.

This clone was counted a few times. V gene TRBV4-3 combines with J gene TRBJ1-5, with a weak D call TRBD1 (5 bases). Germline CDR1 reads LGHNA; CDR2 reads YSLEER. The CDR3 loop spans 17 amino acids. The V gene lost 0 bases and the J gene lost 0 bases, with 12 bases spanning the gap. For the CDR3, the DNA is TGCGCCAGCAGCCAAGATTGGGCACAGGATAGCAATCAGCCCCAGCATTTT. Translated, it gives CASSQDWAQDSNQPQHF.

The chain is built from TRBV27 and TRBJ2-3; 8 bases agree with TRBD2. From germline, CDR1 is MNHEY and CDR2 SMNVEV (reference sequence). The CDR3 totals 15 residues. The J segment lost 5 bases and the V segment lost 6 bases, leaving 10 bases of the junction unmatched. CDR3 protein: CASRAGTRGGDTQYF. Written as DNA, the CDR3 is TGTGCCAGCAGGGCCGGGACTAGGGGTGGAGATACGCAGTATTTT.

The chain combines TRBV6-5 with TRBJ2-3; 11 bases are a match to TRBD2. The CDR3 loop spans 15 amino acids. Germline V gives CDR1 MNHEY, CDR2 SVGAGI. V lost 6 bases to trimming and J lost 0 bases; unmatched junction nucleotides: 2. This CDR3 reads CASRRTSGSTDTQYF. The CDR3 nucleotides are TGTGCCAGCAGGAGGACTAGCGGGAGCACAGATACGCAGTATTTT.

The rearrangement uses TRBV5-1 and TRBJ1-4, with D tentatively TRBD1 (5 bases). This CDR3 spans 14 amino acids. In germline, CDR1 is SGHRS, CDR2 YFSETQ. V was pared by 4 bases and J by 5 bases, with 12 bases between. The CDR3 spells CASSGGTANEKLFF. The CDR3 DNA sequence: TGCGCCAGCAGCGGCGGGACCGCAAATGAAAAACTGTTTTTT.

The genes are TRBV7-2 and TRBJ1-2, with TRBD1 as a possible D gene (6 bases). The CDR3 length is 15 residues. V lost 7 bases to trimming and J lost 0 bases, with 15 bases between them. Germline lookup yields CDR1 SGHTA and CDR2 FQGNSA. CDR3 region: CASNLGHQANYGYTF. Written as DNA, the CDR3 is TGTGCCAGCAACCTGGGACACCAAGCTAACTATGGCTACACCTTC.

This clone was recorded only once. The chain is built from TRBV19 and TRBJ1-5, with TRBD1 matching 7 bases. V dropped 4 bases and J dropped 7; count of bases not matched to a gene: 4. The germline CDR1 and CDR2 sequences are LNHDA and SQIVND (reference sequence). The CDR3 totals 13 residues. CDR3 region: CASSTDREQPQHF. The CDR3 bases are TGTGCCAGTAGTACAGACAGGGAACAGCCCCAGCATTTT.

The CDR3 nucleotides read TGTGCCAGCAGTCCTTGGACAGGATCAATAGGTGGCTACACCTTC. Translating it yields CASSPWTGSIGGYTF. This chain joins TRBV6-5 and TRBJ1-2; 7 nucleotides align to TRBD1. The CDR3 has 15 amino acids. V was clipped by 5 bases and J by 7 bases; unmatched bases: 13. Germline CDR1 MNHEY, CDR2 SVGAGI.

The chain joins TRBV9 to TRBJ2-4; 9 bases match TRBD2. Germline CDR1 reads SGDLS; CDR2 reads YYNGEE. V trimming: 4 bases; J trimming: 2 bases; junction bases outside the gene matches: 10. The CDR3 runs to 17 residues. The CDR3 DNA follows: TGTGCCAGCAGCCCTTCATCGAGCGGGGGGACCAAAAACATTCAGTACTTC. The encoded protein is CASSPSSSGGTKNIQYF.